These 9 T cell receptor beta chains share one sample of origin, sequenced in a study of OX40 agonist ivuxolimab in advanced cancers. The table came from immunoSEQ multiplex PCR; TCRdb's copy has only in-frame clones and leaves some out. The sample records 45,000 to 70,000 clones, around 83% being singletons. This specimen consisted of CD4+ or CD8+ T cells sorted from blood, obtained in a trial of the OX40 agonist ivuxolimab. Receptors were obtained from an adult with an advanced solid tumor such as melanoma, head and neck, liver or kidney cancer.

DNA for the CDR3: TGTGCCAGCAGCTTAGGACTAGCGGGGGAAGAGACCCAGTACTTC. It encodes CASSLGLAGEETQYF. The V call is TRBV11-3, the J call TRBJ2-5; 12 nucleotides match TRBD2. The CDR3 is made up of 15 amino acids. Losses at the gene ends were 1 base for V and 3 bases for J; bases not matched to a gene: 0. Germline V lookup: CDR1 SGHNT, CDR2 YENEEA.

The chain is built from TRBV5-4 and TRBJ1-1; D may be TRBD1 (5 bases). The ends were cut back, 2 bases at V and 10 bases at J, with 18 bases in the middle. Germline V gene lookup returns CDR1 SGHNT and CDR2 YYREEE (reference sequence). The CDR3 covers 14 residues. The CDR3 region is CASSFPQDILGAFF. CDR3 coding DNA: TGTGCCAGCAGCTTTCCACAGGATATCCTGGGAGCTTTCTTT.

V usage is TRBV5-4 and J usage is TRBJ2-7, with TRBD1 identical over 7 bases. Trimming removed 4 bases from V and 1 base from J; junction bases left unmatched: 8. The germline gives CDR1 SGHNT, CDR2 YYREEE (reference sequence). This CDR3 comprises 15 residues. The CDR3: CASSDYRDSSYEQYF. DNA for the CDR3: TGTGCCAGCAGCGATTACCGGGACAGTTCCTACGAGCAGTACTTC.

This CDR3 is CASSLGVGRNVETQYF. The CDR3 region has the DNA TGCGCCAGCAGCTTGGGGGTGGGGAGAAATGTTGAGACCCAGTACTTC. The V and J genes are TRBV5-1 and TRBJ2-5, with D perhaps matching TRBD2 (5 bases). The CDR3 is 16 amino acids. Trimming cost V 0 bases and J 5 bases, with 17 bases left between them. CDR1 is SGHRS, CDR2 YFSETQ, per germline.

The chain combines TRBV11-2 with TRBJ1-3; D ambiguous. The V gene's germline CDR1 is SGHAT and CDR2 FQNNGV. Trimming shortened V by 0 bases and J by 5 bases, and 23 bases separated the two germline ends. The CDR3 loop spans 19 amino acids. The DNA for the CDR3 is TGTGCCAGCAGCTTAGATTCCTTTAAACCCGGGTCCAGACGAAACACCATATATTTT. Residues: CASSLDSFKPGSRRNTIYF.

This clone has just one count. The genes are TRBV5-1 and TRBJ2-2; D unresolved. This CDR3 spans 14 amino acids. V was trimmed by 1 base and J by 5 bases, leaving 9 bases between them. Germline CDR1 SGHRS, CDR2 YFSETQ. CDR3: CASSLFSETGELFF. CDR3 in DNA: TGCGCCAGCAGCTTGTTTTCGGAGACCGGGGAGCTGTTTTTT.

The chain uses TRBV18 and TRBJ1-5; the D gene is possibly TRBD1 (5 bases). The germline V gene encodes CDR1 KGHSH and CDR2 LQKENI. Trimming removed 3 bases from V and 4 bases from J, with 13 bases in between. This CDR3 comprises 15 residues. The CDR3: CASSPTGGSNQPQHF. The CDR3 nucleotides are TGTGCCAGCTCACCCACAGGCGGCAGTAATCAGCCCCAGCATTTT.

This clone is a singleton in its sample. The gene calls are TRBV25-1 and TRBJ1-1; 9 bases are shared with TRBD1. The CDR3 contains 16 residues. Germline CDR1 and CDR2: MGHDK and SYGVNS. The ends lost 6 bases at V and 1 base at J; junction bases unmatched: 9. Here the CDR3 reads CASRSQQGAGNTEAFF. CDR3 DNA sequence: TGTGCCAGCAGGAGTCAACAGGGGGCAGGGAACACTGAAGCTTTCTTT.

The chain carries TRBV18 and TRBJ1-2; 7 bases are shared with TRBD1. Trimming removed 3 bases from V and 8 bases from J; junction bases left unmatched: 9. Germline V gene lookup returns CDR1 KGHSH and CDR2 LQKENI. CDR3 size: 14 residues. CDR3: CASSPPGQGDGYTF. CDR3 coding DNA: TGTGCCAGCTCACCCCCCGGGCAGGGGGACGGCTACACCTTC.